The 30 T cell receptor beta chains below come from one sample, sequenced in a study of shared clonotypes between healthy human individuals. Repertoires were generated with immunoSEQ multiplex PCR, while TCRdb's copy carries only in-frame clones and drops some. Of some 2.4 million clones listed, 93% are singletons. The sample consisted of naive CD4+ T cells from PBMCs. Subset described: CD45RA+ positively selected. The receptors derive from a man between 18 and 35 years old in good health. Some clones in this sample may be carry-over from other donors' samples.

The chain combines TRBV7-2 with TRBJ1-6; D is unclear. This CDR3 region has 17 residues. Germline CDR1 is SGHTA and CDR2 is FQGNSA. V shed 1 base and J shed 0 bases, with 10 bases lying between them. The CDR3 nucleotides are TGTGCCAGCAGCTTAGTGGCAGGCAGCTCCTATAATTCACCCCTCCACTTT. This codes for CASSLVAGSSYNSPLHF.

The CDR3 DNA reads TGTGCCAGTAGGCGGGGAGAGCGGGATACGCAGTATTTT. Amino acids: CASRRGERDTQYF. The rearrangement links TRBV19 to TRBJ2-3; tentative D call: TRBD2 (6 bases). V lost 6 bases to trimming and J lost 6 bases, with 13 bases between them. CDR1 is LNHDA, CDR2 SQIVND, per germline (reference sequence). The CDR3 covers 13 residues.

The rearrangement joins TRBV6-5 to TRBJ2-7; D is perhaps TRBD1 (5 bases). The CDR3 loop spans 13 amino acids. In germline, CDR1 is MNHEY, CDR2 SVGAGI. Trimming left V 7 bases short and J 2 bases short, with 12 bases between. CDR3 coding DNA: TGTGCCAGCACCTTAGGACAAGCCTACGAGCAGTACTTC. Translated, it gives CASTLGQAYEQYF.

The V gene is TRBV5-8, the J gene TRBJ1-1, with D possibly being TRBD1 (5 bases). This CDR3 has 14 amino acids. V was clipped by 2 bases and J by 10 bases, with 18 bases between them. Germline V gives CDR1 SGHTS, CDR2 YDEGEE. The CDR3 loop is CASSFSGAQVVAFF. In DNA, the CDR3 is TGTGCCAGCAGCTTTTCCGGGGCGCAGGTGGTAGCTTTCTTT.

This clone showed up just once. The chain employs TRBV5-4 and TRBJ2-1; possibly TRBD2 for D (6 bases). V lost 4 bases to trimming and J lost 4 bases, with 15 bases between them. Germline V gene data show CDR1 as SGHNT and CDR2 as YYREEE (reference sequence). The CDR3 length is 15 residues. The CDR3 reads CASSAGLTAYNEQFF. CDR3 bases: TGTGCCAGCAGCGCCGGACTAACCGCTTACAATGAGCAGTTCTTC.

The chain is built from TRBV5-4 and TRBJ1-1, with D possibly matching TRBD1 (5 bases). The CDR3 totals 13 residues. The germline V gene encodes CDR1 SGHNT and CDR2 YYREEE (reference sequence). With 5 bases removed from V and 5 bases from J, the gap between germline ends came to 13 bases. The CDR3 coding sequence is TGTGCCAGCAGGGTTTGGGGGAAGACTGAAGCTTTCTTT. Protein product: CASRVWGKTEAFF.

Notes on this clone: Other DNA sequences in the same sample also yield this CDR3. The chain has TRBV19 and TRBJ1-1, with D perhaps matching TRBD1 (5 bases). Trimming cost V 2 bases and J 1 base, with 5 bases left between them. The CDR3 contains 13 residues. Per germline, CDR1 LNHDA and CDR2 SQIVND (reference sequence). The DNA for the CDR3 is TGTGCCAGTAGTATAAGGGGGAACACTGAAGCTTTCTTT. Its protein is CASSIRGNTEAFF.

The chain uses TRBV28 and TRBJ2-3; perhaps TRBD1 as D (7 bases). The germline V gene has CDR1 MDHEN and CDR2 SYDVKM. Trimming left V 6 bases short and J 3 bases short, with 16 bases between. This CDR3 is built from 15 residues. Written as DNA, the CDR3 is TGTGCCAGCAGGGGCGGGGACAGATTTACAGATACGCAGTATTTT. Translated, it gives CASRGGDRFTDTQYF.

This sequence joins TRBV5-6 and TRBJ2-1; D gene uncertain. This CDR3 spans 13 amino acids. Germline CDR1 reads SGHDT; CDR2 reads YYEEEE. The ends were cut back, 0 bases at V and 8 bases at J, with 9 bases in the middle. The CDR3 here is CASSLARLDEQFF. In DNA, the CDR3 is TGTGCCAGCAGCTTGGCCAGGCTGGATGAGCAGTTCTTC.

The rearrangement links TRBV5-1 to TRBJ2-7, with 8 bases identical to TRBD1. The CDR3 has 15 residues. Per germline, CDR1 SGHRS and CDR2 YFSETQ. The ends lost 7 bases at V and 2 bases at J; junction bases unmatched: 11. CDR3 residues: CASGTRTGTPYEQYF. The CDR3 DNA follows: TGCGCCAGCGGAACCCGGACAGGGACCCCCTACGAGCAGTACTTC.

The CDR3 nucleotides are TGTGCCAGCAGTTACAGAGTGCCCGAGACCCAGTACTTC. Translation: CASSYRVPETQYF. This sequence joins TRBV6-5 and TRBJ2-5; no reliable D call. V lost 2 bases to trimming and J lost 5 bases, with 9 bases between them. Germline V gene sequence: CDR1 MNHEY, CDR2 SVGAGI. This CDR3 spans 13 amino acids.

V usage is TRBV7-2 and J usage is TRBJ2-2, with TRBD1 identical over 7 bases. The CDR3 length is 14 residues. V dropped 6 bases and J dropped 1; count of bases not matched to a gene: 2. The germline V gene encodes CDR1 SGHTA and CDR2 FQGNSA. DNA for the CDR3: TGTGCCAGCAGAGGGGGCAGGAACACCGGGGAGCTGTTTTTT. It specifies CASRGGRNTGELFF. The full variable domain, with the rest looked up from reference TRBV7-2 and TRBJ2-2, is GAGVSQSPSNKVTEKGKDVELRCDPISGHTALYWYRQSLGQGLEFLIYFQGNSAPDKSGLPSDRFSAERTGGSVSTLTIQRTQQEDSAVYLCASRGGRNTGELFFGEGSRLTVL.

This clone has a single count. Here the CDR3 reads CASSPQLDAEEKLFF. CDR3 nucleotides: TGTGCCAGCTCACCTCAATTGGACGCGGAGGAAAAACTGTTTTTT. This chain uses TRBV18 with TRBJ1-4; no definite D call. Germline CDR1 is KGHSH and CDR2 is LQKENI. Between the trimmed V and J ends, which lost 3 bases and 8 bases, there was a span of 16 bases. This CDR3 contains 15 residues. Looking up the rest from reference TRBV18 and TRBJ1-4 gives the full variable domain: NAGVMQNPRHLVRRRGQEARLRCSPMKGHSHVYWYRQLPEEGLKFMVYLQKENIIDESGMPKERFSAEFPKEGPSILRIQQVVRGDSAAYFCASSPQLDAEEKLFFGSGTQLSVL.

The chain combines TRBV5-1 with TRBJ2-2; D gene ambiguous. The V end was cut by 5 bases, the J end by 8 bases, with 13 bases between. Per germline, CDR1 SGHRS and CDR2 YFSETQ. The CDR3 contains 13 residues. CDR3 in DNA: TGCGCCAGCAGTGCGATGAACCCGGGGGAGCTGTTTTTT. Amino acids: CASSAMNPGELFF.

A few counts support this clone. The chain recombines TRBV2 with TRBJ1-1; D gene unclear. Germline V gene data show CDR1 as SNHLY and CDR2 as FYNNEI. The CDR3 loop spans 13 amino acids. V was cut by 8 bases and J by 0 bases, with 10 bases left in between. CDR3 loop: CASCNQVNTEAFF. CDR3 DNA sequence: TGTGCCAGCTGCAACCAGGTGAACACTGAAGCTTTCTTT. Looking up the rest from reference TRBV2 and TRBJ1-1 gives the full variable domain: EPEVTQTPSHQVTQMGQEVILRCVPISNHLYFYWYRQILGQKVEFLVSFYNNEISEKSEIFDDQFSVERPDGSNFTLKIRSTKLEDSAMYFCASCNQVNTEAFFGQGTRLTVV.

The CDR3 loop is CASRSDVYNEQFF. The CDR3 coding sequence is TGTGCCAGCAGATCCGACGTATACAATGAGCAGTTCTTC. The genes are TRBV6-5 and TRBJ2-1; the D is unclear. V was trimmed by 6 bases and J by 4 bases, leaving 10 bases between them. This CDR3 spans 13 amino acids. In germline, CDR1 is MNHEY, CDR2 SVGAGI.

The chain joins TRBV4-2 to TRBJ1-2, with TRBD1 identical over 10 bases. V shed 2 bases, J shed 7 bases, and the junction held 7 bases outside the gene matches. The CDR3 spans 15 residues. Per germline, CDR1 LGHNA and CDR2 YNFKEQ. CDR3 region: CASSQPGRDRGGYTF. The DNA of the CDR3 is TGTGCCAGCAGCCAACCGGGCAGGGACAGGGGTGGCTACACCTTC.

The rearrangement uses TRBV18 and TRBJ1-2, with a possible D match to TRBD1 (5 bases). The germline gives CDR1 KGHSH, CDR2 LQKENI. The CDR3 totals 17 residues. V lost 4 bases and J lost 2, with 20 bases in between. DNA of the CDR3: TGTGCCAGCTCACAACGGGAATTGGGGCTCGCGAACTATGGCTACACCTTC. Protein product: CASSQRELGLANYGYTF.

The CDR3 spells CASSLSGTGVEQYF. DNA for the CDR3: TGCGCCAGCAGCCTCTCCGGGACAGGGGTCGAGCAGTACTTC. The chain employs TRBV4-1 and TRBJ2-5; TRBD1 agrees at 10 bases. With the DNA end fitting TRBJ2-7 better, the J assignment may be wrong. There are 14 residues in the CDR3. Germline CDR1 and CDR2: MGHRA and YSYEKL.

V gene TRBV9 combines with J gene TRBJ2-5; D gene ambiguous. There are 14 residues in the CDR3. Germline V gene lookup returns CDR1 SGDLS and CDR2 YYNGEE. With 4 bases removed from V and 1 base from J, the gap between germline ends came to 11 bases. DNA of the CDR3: TGTGCCAGCAGCTTATCCGGGTTCCAAGAGACCCAGTACTTC. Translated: CASSLSGFQETQYF.

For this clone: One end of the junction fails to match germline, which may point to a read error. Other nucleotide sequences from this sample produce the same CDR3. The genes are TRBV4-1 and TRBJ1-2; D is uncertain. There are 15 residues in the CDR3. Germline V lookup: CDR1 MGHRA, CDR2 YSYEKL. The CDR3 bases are TGCGCCAGCAGCCAAGTGCAGGTAGCTAACTACGGCTACACCTTC. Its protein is CASSQVQVANYGYTF.

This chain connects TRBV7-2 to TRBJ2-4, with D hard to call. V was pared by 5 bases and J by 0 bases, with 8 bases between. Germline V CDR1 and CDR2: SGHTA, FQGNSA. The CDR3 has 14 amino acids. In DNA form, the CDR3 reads TGTGCCAGCAGCCCCTATTTAGCCAAAAACATTCAGTACTTC. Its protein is CASSPYLAKNIQYF.

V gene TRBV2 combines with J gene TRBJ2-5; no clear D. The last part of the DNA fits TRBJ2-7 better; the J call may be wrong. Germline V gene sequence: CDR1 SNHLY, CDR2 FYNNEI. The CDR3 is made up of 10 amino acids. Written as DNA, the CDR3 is TGTGCCAGCAGCTTCTACGAGCAGTACTTC. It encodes CASSFYEQYF.

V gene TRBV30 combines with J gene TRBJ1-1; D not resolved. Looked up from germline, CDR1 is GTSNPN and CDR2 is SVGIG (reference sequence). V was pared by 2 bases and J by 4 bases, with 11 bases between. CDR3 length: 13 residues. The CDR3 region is CAWSPEVGTEAFF. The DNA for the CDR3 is TGTGCCTGGAGTCCCGAAGTCGGCACTGAAGCTTTCTTT.

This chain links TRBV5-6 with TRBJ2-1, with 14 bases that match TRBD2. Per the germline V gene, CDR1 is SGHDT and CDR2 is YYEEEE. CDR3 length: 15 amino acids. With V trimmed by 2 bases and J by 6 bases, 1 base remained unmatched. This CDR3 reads CASSLGLAGGNEQFF. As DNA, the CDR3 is TGTGCCAGCAGCTTAGGACTAGCGGGGGGCAATGAGCAGTTCTTC.

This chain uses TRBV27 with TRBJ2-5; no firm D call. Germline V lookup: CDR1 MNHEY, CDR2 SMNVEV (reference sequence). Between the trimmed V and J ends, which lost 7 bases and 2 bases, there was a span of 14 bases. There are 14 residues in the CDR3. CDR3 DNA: TGTGCCAGCAAGTCGGCAGGTTGGCAAGAGACCCAGTACTTC. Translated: CASKSAGWQETQYF.

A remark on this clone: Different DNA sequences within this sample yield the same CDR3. Here the CDR3 DNA reads TGTGCCAGCAGCTTTCAGGAGAACACTGAAGCTTTCTTT. Protein: CASSFQENTEAFF. V is TRBV7-9 and J is TRBJ1-1; D remains ambiguous. The germline V gene encodes CDR1 SEHNR and CDR2 FQNEAQ (reference sequence). V lost 3 bases to trimming and J lost 1 base, with 6 bases between them. The CDR3 loop spans 13 amino acids.

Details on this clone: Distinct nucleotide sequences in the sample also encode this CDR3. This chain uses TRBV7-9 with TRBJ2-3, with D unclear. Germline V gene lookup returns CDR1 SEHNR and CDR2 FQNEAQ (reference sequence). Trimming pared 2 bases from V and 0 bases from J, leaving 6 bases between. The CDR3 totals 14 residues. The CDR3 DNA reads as TGTGCCAGCAGCTTAACGCAAAGCACAGATACGCAGTATTTT. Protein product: CASSLTQSTDTQYF. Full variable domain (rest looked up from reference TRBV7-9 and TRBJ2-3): DTGVSQNPRHKITKRGQNVTFRCDPISEHNRLYWYRQTLGQGPEFLTYFQNEAQLEKSRLLSDRFSAERPKGSFSTLEIQRTEQGDSAMYLCASSLTQSTDTQYFGPGTRLTVL.

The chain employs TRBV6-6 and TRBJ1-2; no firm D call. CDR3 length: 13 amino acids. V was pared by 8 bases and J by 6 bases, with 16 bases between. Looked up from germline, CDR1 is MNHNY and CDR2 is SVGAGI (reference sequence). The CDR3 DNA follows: TGTGCCAGCTCCTACGGGCAGATGAATGGCTACACCTTC. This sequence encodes CASSYGQMNGYTF.

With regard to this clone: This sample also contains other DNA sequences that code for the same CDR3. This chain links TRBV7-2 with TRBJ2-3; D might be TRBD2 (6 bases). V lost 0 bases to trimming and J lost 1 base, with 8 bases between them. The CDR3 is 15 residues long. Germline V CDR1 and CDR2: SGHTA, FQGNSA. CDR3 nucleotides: TGTGCCAGCAGCTTAGCTAGCGGTCGCACAGATACGCAGTATTTT. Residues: CASSLASGRTDTQYF.